This TCR beta chain was captured by sequencing in a study of blood T cell repertoires in COVID-19 (dated by TCRdb to between 2020 and 2021). Regarding the study in general: Collaborator samples came from the United States, Italy and Spain and covered acute and convalescent phases of COVID-19. The material from the prospective study consisted of cDNA or gDNA derived from T cells, B-cell-depleted T cells, or PBMCs. Subjects who had been exposed to COVID-19, were actively infected with it, or had recovered from it provided the deeply sampled blood TCRbeta repertoires that made up the dataset. The repertoires were released in a freely available public database meant as a resource for research on the immune response to SARS-CoV-2. The samples were drawn from the first 160 participants of the ongoing ImmuneRACE study and from over 950 subjects provided by 6 global collaborators. A de-identified subject ID, COVID-19 status, age in years and sex were almost always included in the sample metadata. HLA class I and class II types, where available, came from metadata supplied by the sample provider rather than from assay-based typing.

The immunoSEQ Assay, a bias-controlled multiplex PCR, was used to amplify TCRbeta CDR3 regions from genomic DNA. In the authors' own workflow: Nucleated cell counts per sample were estimated from amplification of reference gene primers within the assay. Sequence reads were collapsed and filtered to measure the absolute abundance of every unique TCRbeta CDR3 rearrangement. For each sample, productive Simpson clonality was calculated as the square root of Simpson's diversity index across productive rearrangements. Not all clones reach the TCRdb copy of this immuneACCESS table, which keeps in-frame sequences only. Checked studies attribute under half of the gap to unresolved V genes and leave the rest unexplained. From that table come the V and J calls and clone size; the DNA was used to work out D and trimming. The sample contains some 120,000 clones, roughly 69% of them found a single time. The biggest ten clones account for under 2.5% of the sample.

Here is what the overall study found, with its caveats: How much clinical and demographic metadata was included differed by source and by participant, and the metadata was provided uncurated.

Regarding this clone: Its antigen specificity is not known. Nothing much larger sits one base from this clone, and base qualities are not available.

The CDR3 goes from the cysteine to the phenylalanine over 13 residues. Only the CDR3 DNA is retained, 39 bases long and in frame from the first base. The junction shows trimming of 6 bases on V and 2 bases on J, plus 8 bases between the germline ends. The CDR1 and CDR2 encoded by the germline V gene (reference sequence) are LNHDA and SQIVND. Each collaborating institution followed its own protocols to collect whole blood in K2EDTA tubes. For TCRbeta analysis, collaborators shipped samples in one of three forms: frozen whole blood, isolated PBMCs, or DNA extracted from either of those sample types. The sequence links TRBV19 to TRBJ1-3; perhaps TRBD1 is the D gene, with 5 bases matching. Specimen: peripheral blood. The clonotype was recovered from a woman in her seventies with acute or convalescent COVID-19. The CDR3 is CASRTVPGNTIYF. The DNA sequence follows: TGTGCCAGTAGGACAGTTCCTGGAAACACCATATATTTT.